This T cell receptor (beta chain) stems from a study of T-cell reconstitution after alpha-beta-depleted transplantation in children. As it was prepared, the TCRbeta library received unique molecular identifiers. TCRdb re-analysed the PCR reads in MiXCR, keeping a single row per CDR3 protein. The sample includes some 340,000 distinct CDR3 sequences, 10% to 13% of them seen just once. The CDR3 sequence is 14 residues long. Trimming cost V 8 bases and J 0 bases, with 10 bases left between them. Germline loops: CDR1 ENHRY, CDR2 SYGVKD. The chain uses TRBV10-3 and TRBJ1-4; D uncertain. Sequences were derived from PBMCs from the stem cell graft donor, sampled from the stem cell graft. The receptor comes from a human donor who donated a stem cell graft to a child with acute lymphoblastic leukemia. The CDR3 loop reads CAISRGTTNEKLFF. The CDR3 DNA reads TGTGCCATCTCCCGGGGTACAACTAATGAAAAACTGTTTTTT.